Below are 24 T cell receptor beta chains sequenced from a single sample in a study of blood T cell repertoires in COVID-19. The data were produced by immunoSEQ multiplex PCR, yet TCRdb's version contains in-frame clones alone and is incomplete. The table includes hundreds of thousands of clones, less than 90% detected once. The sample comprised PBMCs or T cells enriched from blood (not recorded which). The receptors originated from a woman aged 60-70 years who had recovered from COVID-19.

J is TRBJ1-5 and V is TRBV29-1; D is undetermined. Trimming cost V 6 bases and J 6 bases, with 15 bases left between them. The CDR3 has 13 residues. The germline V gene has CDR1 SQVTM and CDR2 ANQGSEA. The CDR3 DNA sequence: TGCAGCGTCCGGAACGGGGTTGGTCAGCCCCAGCATTTT. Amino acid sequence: CSVRNGVGQPQHF.

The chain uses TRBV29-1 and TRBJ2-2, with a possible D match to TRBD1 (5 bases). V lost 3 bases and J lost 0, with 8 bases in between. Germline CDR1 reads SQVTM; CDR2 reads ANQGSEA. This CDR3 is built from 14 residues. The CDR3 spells CSVEGPANTGELFF. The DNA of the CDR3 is TGCAGCGTTGAGGGGCCAGCGAACACCGGGGAGCTGTTTTTT.

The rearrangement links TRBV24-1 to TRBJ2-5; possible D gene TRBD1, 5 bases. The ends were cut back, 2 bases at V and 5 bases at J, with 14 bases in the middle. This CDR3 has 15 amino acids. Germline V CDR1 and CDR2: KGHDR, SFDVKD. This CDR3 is CATSDSRTTRETQYF. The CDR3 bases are TGTGCCACCAGTGATTCAAGGACAACGAGGGAGACCCAGTACTTC.

The CDR3 DNA follows: TGTGCCAGCAGTGAAGGGACAGCGCAAGAGACCCAGTACTTC. Translating it yields CASSEGTAQETQYF. This chain joins TRBV25-1 and TRBJ2-5; TRBD1 agrees at 7 bases. CDR3 size: 14 residues. Germline V CDR1 and CDR2: MGHDK, SYGVNS. V was clipped by 2 bases and J by 2 bases; unmatched bases: 2.

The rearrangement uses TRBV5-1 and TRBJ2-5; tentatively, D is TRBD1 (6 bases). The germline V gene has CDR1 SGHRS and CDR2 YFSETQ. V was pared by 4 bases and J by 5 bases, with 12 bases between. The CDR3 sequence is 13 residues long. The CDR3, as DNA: TGCGCCAGCAGCGAGCAGGGGTCGGAGACCCAGTACTTC. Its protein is CASSEQGSETQYF.

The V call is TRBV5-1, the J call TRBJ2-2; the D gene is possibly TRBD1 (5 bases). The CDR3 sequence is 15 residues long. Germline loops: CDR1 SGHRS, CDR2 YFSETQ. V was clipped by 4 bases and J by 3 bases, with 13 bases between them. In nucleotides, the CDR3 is TGCGCCAGCAGCCCCCGGACATTTGACACCGGGGAGCTGTTTTTT. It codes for CASSPRTFDTGELFF.

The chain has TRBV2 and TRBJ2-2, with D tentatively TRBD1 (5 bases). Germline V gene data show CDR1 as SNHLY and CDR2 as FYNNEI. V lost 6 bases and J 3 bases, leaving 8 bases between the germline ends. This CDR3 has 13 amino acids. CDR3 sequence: CASRDTYTGELFF. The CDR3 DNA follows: TGTGCCAGCAGGGACACCTACACCGGGGAGCTGTTTTTT.

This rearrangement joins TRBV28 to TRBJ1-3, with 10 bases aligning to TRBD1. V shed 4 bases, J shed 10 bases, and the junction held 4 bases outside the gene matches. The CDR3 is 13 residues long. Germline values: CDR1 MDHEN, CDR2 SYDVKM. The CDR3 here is CASSSGQGLTIYF. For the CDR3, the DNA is TGTGCCAGCAGTTCGGGACAGGGGTTGACCATATATTTT. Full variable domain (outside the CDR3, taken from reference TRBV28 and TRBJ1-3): DVKVTQSSRYLVKRTGEKVFLECVQDMDHENMFWYRQDPGLGLRLIYFSYDVKMKEKGDIPEGYSVSREKKERFSLILESASTNQTSMYLCASSSGQGLTIYFGEGSWLTVV.

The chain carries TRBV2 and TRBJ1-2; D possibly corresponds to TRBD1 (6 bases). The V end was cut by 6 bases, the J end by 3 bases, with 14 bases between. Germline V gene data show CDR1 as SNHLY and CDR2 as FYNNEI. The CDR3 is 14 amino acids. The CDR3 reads CASSLGGGDYGYTF. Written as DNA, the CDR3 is TGTGCCAGCAGCTTAGGAGGGGGGGACTATGGCTACACCTTC.

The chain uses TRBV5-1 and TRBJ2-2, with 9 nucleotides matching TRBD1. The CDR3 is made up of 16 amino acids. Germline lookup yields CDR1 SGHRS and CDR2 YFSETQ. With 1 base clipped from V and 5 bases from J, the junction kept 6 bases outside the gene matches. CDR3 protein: CASSLNPGTGTGELFF. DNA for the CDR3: TGCGCCAGCAGCTTGAACCCCGGGACAGGGACCGGGGAGCTGTTTTTT.

As DNA, the CDR3 is TGTGCCAGCTCACTGATGACAGGGGAAGAGACCCAGTACTTC. Amino acid sequence: CASSLMTGEETQYF. The rearrangement uses TRBV18 and TRBJ2-5; TRBD1 matches at 8 bases. CDR3 size: 14 residues. The germline V gene has CDR1 KGHSH and CDR2 LQKENI. The trim removed 4 bases at V and 3 bases at J, leaving 4 bases unmatched.

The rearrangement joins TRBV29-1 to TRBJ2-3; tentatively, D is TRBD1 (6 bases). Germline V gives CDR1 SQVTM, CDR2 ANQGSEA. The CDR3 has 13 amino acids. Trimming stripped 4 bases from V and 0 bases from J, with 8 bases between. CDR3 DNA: TGCAGCGTTGGGACAGACAGCACAGATACGCAGTATTTT. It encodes CSVGTDSTDTQYF.

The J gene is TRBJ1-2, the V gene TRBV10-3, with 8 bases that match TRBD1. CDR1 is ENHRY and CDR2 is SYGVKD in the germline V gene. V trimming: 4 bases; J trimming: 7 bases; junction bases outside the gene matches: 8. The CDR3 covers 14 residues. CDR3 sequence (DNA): TGTGCCATCAGTGTTGGTCAGGGGGCTGCTGGCTACACCTTC. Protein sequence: CAISVGQGAAGYTF.

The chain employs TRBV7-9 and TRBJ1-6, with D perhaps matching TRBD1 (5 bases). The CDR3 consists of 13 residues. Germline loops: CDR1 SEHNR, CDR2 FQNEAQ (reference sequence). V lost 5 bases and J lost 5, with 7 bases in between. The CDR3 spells CASSQQDNSPLHF. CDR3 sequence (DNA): TGTGCCAGCAGCCAACAGGATAATTCACCCCTCCACTTT.

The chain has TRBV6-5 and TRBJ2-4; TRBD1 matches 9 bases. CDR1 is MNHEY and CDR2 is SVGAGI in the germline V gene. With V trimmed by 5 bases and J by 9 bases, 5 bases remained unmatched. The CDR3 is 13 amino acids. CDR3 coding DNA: TGTGCCAGCAGTCGACAGGGGGGCGGCATTCAGTACTTC. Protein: CASSRQGGGIQYF.

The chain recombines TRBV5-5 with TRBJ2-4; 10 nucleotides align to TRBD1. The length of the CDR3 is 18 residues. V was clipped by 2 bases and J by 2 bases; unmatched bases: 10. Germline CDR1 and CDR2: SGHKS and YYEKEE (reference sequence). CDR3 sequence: CASSFPPLDRGTKNIQYF. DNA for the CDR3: TGTGCCAGCAGCTTCCCACCCTTGGACAGGGGGACCAAAAACATTCAGTACTTC.

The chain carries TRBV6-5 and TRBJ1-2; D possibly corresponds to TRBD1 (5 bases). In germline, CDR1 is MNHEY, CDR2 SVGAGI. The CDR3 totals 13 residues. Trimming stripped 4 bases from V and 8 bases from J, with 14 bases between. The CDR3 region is CASSFTGITGYTF. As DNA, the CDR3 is TGTGCCAGCAGTTTTACAGGTATAACCGGCTACACCTTC.

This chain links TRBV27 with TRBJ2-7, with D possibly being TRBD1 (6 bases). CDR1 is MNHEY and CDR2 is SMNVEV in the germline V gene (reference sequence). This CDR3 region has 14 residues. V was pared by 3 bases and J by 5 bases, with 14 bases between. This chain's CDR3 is CASSFGRGGNEQYF. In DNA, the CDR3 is TGTGCCAGCAGTTTTGGCAGGGGTGGGAACGAGCAGTACTTC.

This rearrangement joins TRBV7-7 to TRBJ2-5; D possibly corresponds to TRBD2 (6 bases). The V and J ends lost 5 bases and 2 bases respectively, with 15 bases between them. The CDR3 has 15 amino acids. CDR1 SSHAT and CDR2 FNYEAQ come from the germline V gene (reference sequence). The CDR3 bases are TGTGCCAGCAGCCACGGGGGAGGCGGACAAGAGACCCAGTACTTC. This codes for CASSHGGGGQETQYF.

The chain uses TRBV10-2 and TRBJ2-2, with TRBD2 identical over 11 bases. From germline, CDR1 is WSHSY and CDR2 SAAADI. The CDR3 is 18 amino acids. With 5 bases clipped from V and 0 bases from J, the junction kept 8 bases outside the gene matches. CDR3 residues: CASSSASGGTTNTGELFF. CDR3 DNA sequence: TGCGCCAGCAGTAGCGCTAGCGGGGGGACCACGAACACCGGGGAGCTGTTTTTT.

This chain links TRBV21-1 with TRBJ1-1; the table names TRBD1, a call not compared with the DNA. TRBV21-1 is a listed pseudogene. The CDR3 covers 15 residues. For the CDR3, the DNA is TGTGCCAGCAGCAAACTCGCTTCCAGGAACACTGAAGCTTTCTTT. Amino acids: CASSKLASRNTEAFF.

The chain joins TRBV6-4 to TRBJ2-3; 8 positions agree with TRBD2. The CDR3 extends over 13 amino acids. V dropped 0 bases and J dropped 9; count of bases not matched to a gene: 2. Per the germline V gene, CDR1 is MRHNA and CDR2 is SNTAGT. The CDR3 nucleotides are TGTGCCAGCAGTGACTCCGGGGGGGGCACGCAGTATTTT. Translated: CASSDSGGGTQYF.

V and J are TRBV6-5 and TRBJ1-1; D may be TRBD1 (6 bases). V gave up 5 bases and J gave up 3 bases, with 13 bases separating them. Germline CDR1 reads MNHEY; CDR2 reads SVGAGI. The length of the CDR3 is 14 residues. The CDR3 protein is CASSLLGGHTEAFF. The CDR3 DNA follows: TGTGCCAGCAGTCTACTCGGGGGGCACACTGAAGCTTTCTTT.

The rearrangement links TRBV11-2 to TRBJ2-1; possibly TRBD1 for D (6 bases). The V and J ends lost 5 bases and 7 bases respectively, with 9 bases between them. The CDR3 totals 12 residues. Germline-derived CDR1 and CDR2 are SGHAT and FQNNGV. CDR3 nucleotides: TGTGCCAGCAGCAGACAGGTTAATGAGCAGTTCTTC. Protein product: CASSRQVNEQFF. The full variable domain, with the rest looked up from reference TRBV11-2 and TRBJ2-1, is EAGVAQSPRYKIIEKRQSVAFWCNPISGHATLYWYQQILGQGPKLLIQFQNNGVVDDSQLPKDRFSAERLKGVDSTLKIQPAKLEDSAVYLCASSRQVNEQFFGPGTRLTVL.